The clone carrying this T cell receptor beta chain was seen ten or more times. Its antigen is unidentified. The entry originates in a study of regulatory T cells in long-lasting Graves disease. The study, taken as a whole, reports: Under persistent disease, TRBV28, TRBJ1-2 and TRBJ2-5 were used preferentially. A reduction in accuracy may have resulted from the small sample size.

This CDR3 has 14 amino acids. CDR1 is LGHDT, CDR2 YNNKEL, per germline (reference sequence). J was trimmed by 7 bases and V by 4 bases; bases with no gene match: 6. HTBI primers from iRepertoire and Arm-PCR of CDR3 regions yielded the TCR beta libraries. TCRdb fed the multiplex PCR reads into MiXCR, producing one record per CDR3 protein. The sample lists 400,000 or so distinct CDR3 sequences, less than 25% occurring once. As to time point: persistent/refractory GD, antithyroid drugs over 5 years with positive TRAb. PBMCs were the source of the RNA used for TCR sequencing. Graves' disease diagnosis relied on American Thyroid Association guidelines.

The chain couples TRBV3-1 to TRBJ1-4, with 7 bases matching TRBD1. This TCR came from a female donor with Graves disease. The sequencing here drew on peripheral blood mononuclear cells (PBMCs), taken when the disease was refractory, from a patient treated with antithyroid drugs. CDR3 amino acids: CASSPRTGTEKLFF. The CDR3 nucleotides are TGTGCCAGCAGCCCGCGGACAGGCACTGAAAAACTGTTTTTT.